The clone carrying this T cell receptor (beta chain) was recorded only once. Its antigen is currently unknown. This sample is drawn from a study of cytomegalovirus exposure and HLA in healthy donors. Overall study findings and caveats: Researchers reported in a later analysis that a missense DCLRE1C variant was tied to TCR beta V- and J-gene trimming. It was taken for granted in presence/absence analyses that sequencing depth across donors was roughly uniform. A later analysis found TCR association rates differed by HLA locus, highest for DRB1 and lowest for HLA-C. Cytomegalovirus-associated TCR beta chains were listed, numbering roughly 150.

The PCR had 60 Vbeta and 13 Jbeta primers. TCRdb's copy holds only in-frame clones and misses some; the assay was immunoSEQ multiplex PCR. The sample has 150,000 to 200,000 clones; 84% are singletons. Germline V lookup: CDR1 MGHRA, CDR2 YSYEKL. The CDR3 contains 14 residues. V dropped 5 bases and J dropped 3; count of bases not matched to a gene: 7. Sequenced material: PBMCs. This TCR was recovered from a boy aged 5-17 years in good health and CMV-seronegative. The genes are TRBV4-1 and TRBJ2-7; the match to TRBD1 covers 7 bases. The CDR3 sequence: CASSYRDSNYEQYF. The CDR3, as DNA: TGCGCCAGCAGCTACCGGGACAGTAACTACGAGCAGTACTTC.